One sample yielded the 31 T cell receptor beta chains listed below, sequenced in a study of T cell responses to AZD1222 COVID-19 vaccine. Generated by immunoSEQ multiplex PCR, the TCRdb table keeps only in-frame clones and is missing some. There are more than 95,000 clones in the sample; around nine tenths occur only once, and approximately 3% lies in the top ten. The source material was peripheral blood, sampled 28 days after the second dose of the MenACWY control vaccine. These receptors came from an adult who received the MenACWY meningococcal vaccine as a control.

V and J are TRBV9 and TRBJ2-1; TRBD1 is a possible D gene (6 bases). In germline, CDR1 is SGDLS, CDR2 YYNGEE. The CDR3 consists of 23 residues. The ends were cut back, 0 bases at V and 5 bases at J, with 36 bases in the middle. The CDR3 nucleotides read TGTGCCAGCAGCGTAGATCGCCAGGGAAACCTCCCCAAGAGAAACAGGGACGACAATGAGCAGTTCTTC. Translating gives CASSVDRQGNLPKRNRDDNEQFF.

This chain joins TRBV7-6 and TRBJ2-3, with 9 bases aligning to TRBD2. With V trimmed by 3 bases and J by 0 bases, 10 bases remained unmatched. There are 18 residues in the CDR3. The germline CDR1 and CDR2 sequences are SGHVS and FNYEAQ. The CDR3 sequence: CASSFHPTSGSSTDTQYF. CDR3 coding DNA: TGTGCCAGCAGCTTTCACCCGACTAGCGGATCTAGCACAGATACGCAGTATTTT.

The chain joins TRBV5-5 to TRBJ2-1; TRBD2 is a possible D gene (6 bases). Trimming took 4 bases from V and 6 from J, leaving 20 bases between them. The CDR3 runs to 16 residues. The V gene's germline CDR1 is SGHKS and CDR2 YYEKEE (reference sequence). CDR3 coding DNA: TGTGCCAGCAGCGGCAGGCGCCGGGACTTTTTCAATGAGCAGTTCTTC. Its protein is CASSGRRRDFFNEQFF.

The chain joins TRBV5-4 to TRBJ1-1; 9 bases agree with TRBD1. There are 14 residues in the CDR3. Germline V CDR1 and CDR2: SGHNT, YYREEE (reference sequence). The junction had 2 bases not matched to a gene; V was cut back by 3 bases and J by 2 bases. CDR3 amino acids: CASSSDRGNTEAFF. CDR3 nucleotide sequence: TGTGCCAGCAGCTCGGACAGGGGAAACACTGAAGCTTTCTTT.

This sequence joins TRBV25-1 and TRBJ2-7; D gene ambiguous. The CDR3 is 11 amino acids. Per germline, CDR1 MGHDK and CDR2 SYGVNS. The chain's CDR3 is CAVLGFDEQYF. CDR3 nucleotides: TGTGCTGTATTAGGGTTTGACGAGCAGTACTTC.

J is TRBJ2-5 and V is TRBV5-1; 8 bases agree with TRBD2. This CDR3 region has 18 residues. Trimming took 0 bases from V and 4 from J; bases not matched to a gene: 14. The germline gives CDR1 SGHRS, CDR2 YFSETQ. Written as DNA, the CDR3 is TGCGCCAGCAGCTTGGGACTAAGGGGTAGCGGGGTAGGAGAGACCCAGTACTTC. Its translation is CASSLGLRGSGVGETQYF.

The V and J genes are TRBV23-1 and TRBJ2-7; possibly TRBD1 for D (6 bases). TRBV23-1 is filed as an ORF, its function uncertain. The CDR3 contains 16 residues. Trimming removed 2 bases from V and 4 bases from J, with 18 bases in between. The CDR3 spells CASSQDRRSWVYEQYF. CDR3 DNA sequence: TGCGCCAGCAGTCAAGACAGGCGTTCGTGGGTTTACGAGCAGTACTTC.

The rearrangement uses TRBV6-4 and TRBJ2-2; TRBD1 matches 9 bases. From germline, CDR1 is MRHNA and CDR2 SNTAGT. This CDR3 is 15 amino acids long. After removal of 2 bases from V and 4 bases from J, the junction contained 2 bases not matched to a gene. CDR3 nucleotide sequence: TGTGCCAGCAGTGACGGGGACAGGGCCACCGGGGAGCTGTTTTTT. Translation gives CASSDGDRATGELFF.

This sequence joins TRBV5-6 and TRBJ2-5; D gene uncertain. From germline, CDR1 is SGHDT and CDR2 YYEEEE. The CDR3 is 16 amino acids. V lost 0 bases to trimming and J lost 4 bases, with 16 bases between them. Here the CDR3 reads CASSLGWTKLAETQYF. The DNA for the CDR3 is TGTGCCAGCAGCTTGGGGTGGACCAAGCTCGCAGAGACCCAGTACTTC. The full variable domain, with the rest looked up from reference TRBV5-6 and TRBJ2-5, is DAGVTQSPTHLIKTRGQQVTLRCSPKSGHDTVSWYQQALGQGPQFIFQYYEEEERQRGNFPDRFSGHQFPNYSSELNVNALLLGDSALYLCASSLGWTKLAETQYFGPGTRLLVL.

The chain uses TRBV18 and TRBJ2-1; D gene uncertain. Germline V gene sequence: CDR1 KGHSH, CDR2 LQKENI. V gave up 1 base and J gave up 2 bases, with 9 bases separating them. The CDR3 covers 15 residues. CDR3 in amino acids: CASSPQDWTYNEQFF. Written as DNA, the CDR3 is TGTGCCAGCTCACCACAGGATTGGACCTACAATGAGCAGTTCTTC.

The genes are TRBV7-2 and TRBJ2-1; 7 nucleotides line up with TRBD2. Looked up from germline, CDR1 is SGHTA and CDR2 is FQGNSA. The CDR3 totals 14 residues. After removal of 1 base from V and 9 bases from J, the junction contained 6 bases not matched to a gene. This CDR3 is CASSLGGRVGEQFF. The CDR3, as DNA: TGTGCCAGCAGCTTAGGGGGGAGGGTAGGTGAGCAGTTCTTC.

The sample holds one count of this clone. CDR3 bases: TGCGCCAGCAGCCAAGCCCCTCAGGGGGCTGGGCGAAGTGAGCAGTTCTTC. This codes for CASSQAPQGAGRSEQFF. The chain uses TRBV4-1 and TRBJ2-1, with 8 bases aligning to TRBD1. V gave up 1 base and J gave up 9 bases; unmatched junction bases: 14. Germline loops: CDR1 MGHRA, CDR2 YSYEKL. This CDR3 is built from 17 residues.

The CDR3 DNA follows: TGTGCCAGCAGCTCAGAGGAAGGGGTGGAGACCCAGTACTTC. This codes for CASSSEEGVETQYF. The chain carries TRBV11-2 and TRBJ2-5, with a weak D call TRBD1 (5 bases). V lost 4 bases and J 5 bases, leaving 14 bases between the germline ends. The CDR3 contains 14 residues. CDR1 is SGHAT and CDR2 is FQNNGV in the germline V gene.

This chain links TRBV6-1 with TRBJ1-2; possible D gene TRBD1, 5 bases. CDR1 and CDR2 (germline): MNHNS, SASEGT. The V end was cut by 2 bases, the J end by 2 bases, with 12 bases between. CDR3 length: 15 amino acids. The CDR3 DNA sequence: TGTGCCAGCAGTGAAAGGACGGGACGGAACTATGGCTACACCTTC. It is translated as CASSERTGRNYGYTF.

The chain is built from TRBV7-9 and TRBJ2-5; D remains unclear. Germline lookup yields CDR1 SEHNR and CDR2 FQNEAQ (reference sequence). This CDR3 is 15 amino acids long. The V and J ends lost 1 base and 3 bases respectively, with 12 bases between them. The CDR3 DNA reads TGTGCCAGCAGCTTAGGGATCGGTGGGAAAGAGACCCAGTACTTC. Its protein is CASSLGIGGKETQYF.

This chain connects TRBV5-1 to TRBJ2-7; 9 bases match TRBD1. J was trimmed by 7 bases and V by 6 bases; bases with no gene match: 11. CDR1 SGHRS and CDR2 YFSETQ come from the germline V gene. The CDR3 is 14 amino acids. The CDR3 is CASNGQGPITEQYF. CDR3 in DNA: TGCGCCAGCAACGGACAGGGGCCTATTACGGAGCAGTACTTC. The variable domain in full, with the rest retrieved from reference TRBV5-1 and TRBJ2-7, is KAGVTQTPRYLIKTRGQQVTLSCSPISGHRSVSWYQQTPGQGLQFLFEYFSETQRNKGNFPGRFSGRQFSNSRSEMNVSTLELGDSALYLCASNGQGPITEQYFGPGTRLTVT.

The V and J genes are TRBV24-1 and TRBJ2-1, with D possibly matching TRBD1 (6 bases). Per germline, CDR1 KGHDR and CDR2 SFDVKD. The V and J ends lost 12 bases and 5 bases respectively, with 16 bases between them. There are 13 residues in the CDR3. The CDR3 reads CASGTPNDNEQFF. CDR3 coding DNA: TGTGCCTCCGGGACACCTAACGACAATGAGCAGTTCTTC.

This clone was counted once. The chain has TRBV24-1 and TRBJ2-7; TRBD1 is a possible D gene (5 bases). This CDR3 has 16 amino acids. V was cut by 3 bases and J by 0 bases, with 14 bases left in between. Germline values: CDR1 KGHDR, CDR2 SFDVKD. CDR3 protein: CATSDKATANSYEQYF. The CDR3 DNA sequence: TGTGCCACCAGTGATAAAGCGACAGCCAACTCCTACGAGCAGTACTTC.

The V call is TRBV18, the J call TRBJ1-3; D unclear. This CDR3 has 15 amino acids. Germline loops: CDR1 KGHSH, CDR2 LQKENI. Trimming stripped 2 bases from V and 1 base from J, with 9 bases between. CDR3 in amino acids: CASSPTDRSGNTIYF. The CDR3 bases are TGTGCCAGCTCACCAACTGATCGTTCTGGAAACACCATATATTTT.

CDR3 in amino acids: CASSLDRGGRNYGYTF. For the CDR3, the DNA is TGTGCCAGCTCCCTCGACAGGGGAGGTCGGAACTATGGCTACACCTTC. V is TRBV18 and J is TRBJ1-2; TRBD1 aligns across 8 bases. CDR3 length: 16 residues. Germline-derived CDR1 and CDR2 are KGHSH and LQKENI. Trimming removed 6 bases from V and 2 bases from J; junction bases left unmatched: 11.

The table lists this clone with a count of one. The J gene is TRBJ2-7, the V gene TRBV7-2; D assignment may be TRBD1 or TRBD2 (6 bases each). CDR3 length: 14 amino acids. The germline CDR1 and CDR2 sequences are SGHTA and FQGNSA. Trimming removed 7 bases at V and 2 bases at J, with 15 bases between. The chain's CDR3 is CASTRPGGTYEQYF. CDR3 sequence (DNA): TGTGCCAGCACCCGACCCGGGGGCACCTACGAGCAGTACTTC.

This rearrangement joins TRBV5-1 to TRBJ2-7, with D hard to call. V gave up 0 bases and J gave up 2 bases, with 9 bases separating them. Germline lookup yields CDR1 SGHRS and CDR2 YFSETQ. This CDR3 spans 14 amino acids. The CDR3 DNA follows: TGCGCCAGCAGCTTGGCGGGCGGAACCTACGAGCAGTACTTC. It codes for CASSLAGGTYEQYF.

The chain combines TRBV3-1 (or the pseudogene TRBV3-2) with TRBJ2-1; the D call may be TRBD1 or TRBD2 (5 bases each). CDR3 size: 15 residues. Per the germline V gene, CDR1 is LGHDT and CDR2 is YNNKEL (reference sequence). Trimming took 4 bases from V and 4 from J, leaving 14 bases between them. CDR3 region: CASSLRGPRYNEQFF. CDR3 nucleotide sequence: TGTGCCAGCAGCCTACGGGGACCCCGGTACAATGAGCAGTTCTTC.

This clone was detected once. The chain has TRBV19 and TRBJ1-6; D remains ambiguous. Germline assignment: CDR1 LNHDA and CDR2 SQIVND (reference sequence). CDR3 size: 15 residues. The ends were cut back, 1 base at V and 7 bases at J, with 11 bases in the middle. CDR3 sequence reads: CASSIVGQPNSPLHF. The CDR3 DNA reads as TGTGCCAGTAGTATAGTCGGGCAGCCGAATTCACCCCTCCACTTT.

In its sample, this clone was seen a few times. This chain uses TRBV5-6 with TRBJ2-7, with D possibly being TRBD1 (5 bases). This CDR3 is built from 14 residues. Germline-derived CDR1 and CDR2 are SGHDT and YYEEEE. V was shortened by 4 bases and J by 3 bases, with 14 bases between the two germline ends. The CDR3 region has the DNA TGTGCCAGCAGCGCCCGACAGATACTCTACGAGCAGTACTTC. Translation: CASSARQILYEQYF.

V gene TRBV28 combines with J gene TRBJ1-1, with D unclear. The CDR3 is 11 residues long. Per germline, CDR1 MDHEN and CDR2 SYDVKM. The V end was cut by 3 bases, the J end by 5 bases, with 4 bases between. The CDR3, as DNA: TGTGCCAGCAGTTTTTGGACTGAAGCTTTCTTT. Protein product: CASSFWTEAFF.

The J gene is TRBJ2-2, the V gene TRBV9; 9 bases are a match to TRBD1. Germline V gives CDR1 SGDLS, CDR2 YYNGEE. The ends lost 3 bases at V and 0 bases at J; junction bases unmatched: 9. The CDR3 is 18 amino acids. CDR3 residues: CASSERGQGLTNTGELFF. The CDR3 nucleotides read TGTGCCAGCAGCGAGCGGGGACAGGGACTAACGAACACCGGGGAGCTGTTTTTT.

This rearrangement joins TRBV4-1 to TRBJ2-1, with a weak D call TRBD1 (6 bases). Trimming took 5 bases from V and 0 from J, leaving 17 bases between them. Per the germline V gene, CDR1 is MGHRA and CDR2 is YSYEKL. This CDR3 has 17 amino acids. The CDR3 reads CASSILEGRGSYNEQFF. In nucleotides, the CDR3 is TGCGCCAGCAGCATCCTAGAGGGCAGGGGCTCCTACAATGAGCAGTTCTTC.

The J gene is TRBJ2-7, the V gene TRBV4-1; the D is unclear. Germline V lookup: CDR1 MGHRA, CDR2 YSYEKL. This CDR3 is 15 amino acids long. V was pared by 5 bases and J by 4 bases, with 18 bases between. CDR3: CASSSFVGNGYEQYF. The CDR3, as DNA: TGCGCCAGCAGCTCCTTCGTGGGGAACGGGTACGAGCAGTACTTC.

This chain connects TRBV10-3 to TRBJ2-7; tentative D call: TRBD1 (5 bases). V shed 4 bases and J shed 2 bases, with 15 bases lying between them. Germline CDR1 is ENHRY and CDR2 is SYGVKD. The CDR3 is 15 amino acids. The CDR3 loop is CAISGVSQGTYEQYF. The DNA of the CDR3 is TGTGCCATCAGTGGGGTAAGCCAGGGAACCTACGAGCAGTACTTC.

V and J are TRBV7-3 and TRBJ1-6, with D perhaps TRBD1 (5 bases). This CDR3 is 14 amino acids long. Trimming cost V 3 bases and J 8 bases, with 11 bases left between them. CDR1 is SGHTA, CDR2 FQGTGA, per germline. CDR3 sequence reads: CASSLGQGDSPLHF. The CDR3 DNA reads TGTGCCAGCAGCTTGGGGCAGGGAGATTCACCCCTCCACTTT.